This TCR beta chain was captured in a study of control samples from healthy donors and cancer patients (dated by TCRdb to the early 2020s). Details on this clone: There is no known antigen for this receptor. No base quality information exists; no much larger clone differs at one position.

Trimming takes 2 bases from V and 2 bases from J, and the germline ends sit 13 bases apart. CDR1 and CDR2 were assigned from the germline V gene as MGHRA and YSYEKL. The CDR3 sequence holds 16 residues, the cysteine and phenylalanine included. Here the CDR3 DNA is all that survives: 48 bases in frame from base 1. Library generation was performed with the immunoSEQ multiplex PCR assay. Here the immuneACCESS table is served through TCRdb, limited to in-frame sequences with V and J called. Missing clones are a known gap in these copies; in checked studies unresolved V genes cover under half, and the rest lacks a known reason. In all, the sample holds approximately 53,000 clones, and around 93% of those were seen once. The leading ten clones occupy approximately 0.95% of the sample.

Material: PBMCs. In this chain, TRBV4-1 is recombined with TRBJ2-1; the D gene is perhaps TRBD2, from 5 matching bases. The sequence was collected from a man younger than 45 with colorectal cancer. The sequenced DNA is TGCGCCAGCAGCCAAATCGGACTTCAAGCCTACAATGAGCAGTTCTTC. Translated, this gives CASSQIGLQAYNEQFF.